This entry lists 26 T cell receptor beta chains sequenced from one sample in a study of CD8+CD57+ T cells in acquired aplastic anemia. An expansion of CD8+CD57+ cells by flow cytometry had been shown in patients chosen for sequencing. TCR beta VDJ combinations and CDR3 sequences were profiled from genomic DNA. Via MiXCR, TCRdb re-called the reads, giving one row per CDR3 protein. The repertoire includes about 160,000 distinct CDR3 sequences, around 48% of them detected once, and less than 3% sits in the top ten. What was sequenced was sorted CD4+, CD8+, or CD8+CD57+ T cells (not recorded which) from PBMCs. The receptors originated from a human donor with aplastic anemia.

On this clonotype itself: Since a much larger clone is just one base distant, this may be a read error. The gene calls are TRBV9 and TRBJ2-1; D may be TRBD1 (6 bases). Germline V CDR1 and CDR2: SGDLS, YYNGEE. The CDR3 is 15 amino acids. The V end was cut by 4 bases, the J end by 5 bases, with 16 bases between. CDR3 in DNA: TGTGCCAGCAGCCCCCCAGGACAGCTACACAATGAGCAGTTCTTC. Encoded protein: CASSPPGQLHNEQFF.

To note about this clonotype: A much larger clone differs from this one at a single base, so this may be a read error. The chain carries TRBV20-1 and TRBJ1-1; 8 bases map to TRBD1. This CDR3 contains 15 residues. Germline CDR1 and CDR2: DFQATT and SNEGSKA (reference sequence). The CDR3 loop is CSAPPPGQGNTGAFF. The CDR3 bases are TGCAGTGCCCCTCCCCCCGGACAGGGTAACACTGGAGCTTTCTTT.

This clonotype came up once. The rearrangement uses TRBV6-5 and TRBJ2-7; TRBD2 might be the D (6 bases). The CDR3 covers 16 residues. The germline CDR1 and CDR2 sequences are MNHEY and SVGAGI. V was pared by 2 bases and J by 0 bases, with 14 bases between. The CDR3 sequence is CASSYDSGSGSYEQYF. CDR3 in DNA: TGTGCCAGCAGTTACGATTCGGGTAGCGGCTCCTACGAGCAGTACTTC.

This clonotype was observed at least ten times. DNA of the CDR3: TGTGCCAGCAGCTTAGTCGTTTCTGGAAACACCATATATTTT. It yields the protein CASSLVVSGNTIYF. The chain has TRBV7-8 and TRBJ1-3; D is uncertain. Per the germline V gene, CDR1 is SGHVS and CDR2 is FQNEAQ. V dropped 1 base and J dropped 1 base, with 5 bases sitting between them. The CDR3 extends over 14 amino acids. Full variable domain (outside the CDR3, taken from reference TRBV7-8 and TRBJ1-3): GAGVSQSPRYKVAKRGQDVALRCDPISGHVSLFWYQQALGQGPEFLTYFQNEAQLDKSGLPSDRFFAERPEGSVSTLKIQRTQQEDSAVYLCASSLVVSGNTIYFGEGSWLTVV.

The rearrangement links TRBV25-1 to TRBJ2-7, with TRBD1 matching over 9 bases. Germline CDR1 and CDR2: MGHDK and SYGVNS. V lost 4 bases and J lost 3; bases outside the gene matches: 13. CDR3 size: 17 residues. The CDR3 here is CASSGQGVGLADYEQYF. CDR3 nucleotide sequence: TGTGCCAGCAGTGGACAGGGGGTTGGCCTAGCGGACTACGAGCAGTACTTC.

This sequence joins TRBV9 and TRBJ1-1; no firm D call. Germline values: CDR1 SGDLS, CDR2 YYNGEE. V lost 0 bases and J 3 bases, leaving 9 bases between the germline ends. There are 14 residues in the CDR3. The CDR3 here is CASSVAPGYTEAFF. CDR3 nucleotide sequence: TGTGCCAGCAGCGTAGCTCCGGGGTACACTGAAGCTTTCTTT.

The gene calls are TRBV2 and TRBJ1-6, with D unresolved. Trimming stripped 3 bases from V and 8 bases from J, with 11 bases between. In germline, CDR1 is SNHLY, CDR2 FYNNEI. The CDR3 runs 14 residues. The CDR3 spells CASSDRAGDSPLHF. The CDR3 DNA sequence: TGTGCCAGCAGTGATAGGGCGGGAGATTCACCCCTCCACTTT.

The chain carries TRBV9 and TRBJ1-2; TRBD1 agrees at 7 bases. V was pared by 4 bases and J by 6 bases, with 9 bases of the junction left unmatched. The CDR3 runs 14 residues. Germline V lookup: CDR1 SGDLS, CDR2 YYNGEE. The CDR3 region has the DNA TGTGCCAGCAGCCAATTCGACAGGGATGATGGCTACACCTTC. Residues: CASSQFDRDDGYTF.

This clonotype was picked up a small number of times. V and J are TRBV12-3 or TRBV12-4 and TRBJ1-5; 8 bases align to TRBD1. With 6 bases clipped from V and 2 bases from J, the junction kept 0 bases outside the gene matches. The CDR3 is made up of 13 amino acids. CDR3 in amino acids: CASRTGGNQPQHF. CDR3 in DNA: TGTGCCAGCAGGACAGGGGGCAATCAGCCCCAGCATTTT.

The V and J genes are TRBV14 and TRBJ1-4; D may be TRBD1 (6 bases). Per germline, CDR1 SGHDN and CDR2 FVKESK. Between the trimmed V and J ends, which lost 0 bases and 4 bases, there was a span of 15 bases. The CDR3 extends over 17 amino acids. The CDR3 sequence is CASSQDRCETGNEKLFF. For the CDR3, the DNA is TGTGCCAGCAGCCAAGACCGGTGCGAGACAGGTAATGAAAAACTGTTTTTT.

This chain links TRBV7-3 with TRBJ2-7; no reliable D call. The germline V gene encodes CDR1 SGHTA and CDR2 FQGTGA. Between the trimmed V and J ends, which lost 4 bases and 4 bases, there was a span of 11 bases. The CDR3 length is 13 residues. CDR3: CASSSQIGYEQYF. The CDR3 DNA reads TGTGCCAGCAGCTCCCAAATAGGGTACGAGCAGTACTTC. Full variable domain (outside the CDR3, taken from reference TRBV7-3 and TRBJ2-7): GAGVSQTPSNKVTEKGKYVELRCDPISGHTALYWYRQSLGQGPEFLIYFQGTGAADDSGLPNDRFFAVRPEGSVSTLKIQRTERGDSAVYLCASSSQIGYEQYFGPGTRLTVT.

The chain employs TRBV6-5 and TRBJ2-3; D perhaps matches TRBD1 (5 bases). The germline V gene encodes CDR1 MNHEY and CDR2 SVGAGI. V lost 3 bases and J lost 3, with 13 bases in between. The CDR3 runs to 15 residues. Here the CDR3 reads CASSYSRDRTDTQYF. The CDR3 DNA sequence: TGTGCCAGCAGTTATTCCAGGGATAGGACAGATACGCAGTATTTT.

J is TRBJ2-7 and V is TRBV7-8, with 9 bases identical to TRBD1. CDR1 SGHVS and CDR2 FQNEAQ come from the germline V gene. V lost 3 bases, J lost 2 bases, and 5 bases stayed unmatched. This CDR3 comprises 15 residues. This CDR3 reads CASSFGQGIPYEQYF. For the CDR3, the DNA is TGTGCCAGCAGCTTCGGACAGGGGATTCCCTACGAGCAGTACTTC. Full variable domain (outside the CDR3, taken from reference TRBV7-8 and TRBJ2-7): GAGVSQSPRYKVAKRGQDVALRCDPISGHVSLFWYQQALGQGPEFLTYFQNEAQLDKSGLPSDRFFAERPEGSVSTLKIQRTQQEDSAVYLCASSFGQGIPYEQYFGPGTRLTVT.

The chain combines TRBV7-9 with TRBJ1-2; no reliable D call. Trimming stripped 10 bases from V and 4 bases from J, with 10 bases between. Germline CDR1 SEHNR, CDR2 FQNEAQ (reference sequence). This CDR3 has 11 residues. The chain's CDR3 is CATAFLYGYTF. The CDR3 bases are TGTGCCACCGCTTTCCTCTATGGCTACACCTTC.

The chain employs TRBV2 and TRBJ1-1, with 9 bases lining up with TRBD1. Unmatched junction bases numbered 1, after V lost 5 bases and J lost 0 bases. CDR1 SNHLY and CDR2 FYNNEI come from the germline V gene. This CDR3 has 14 amino acids. CDR3 loop: CASSWTGVNTEAFF. The CDR3 nucleotides are TGTGCCAGCAGTTGGACAGGGGTGAACACTGAAGCTTTCTTT.

As for this clonotype: A clone one base away is much larger, so this may be a read error. The chain links TRBV5-1 to TRBJ2-6; either TRBD1 or TRBD2 may supply D (5 bases each). This CDR3 comprises 15 residues. From germline, CDR1 is SGHRS and CDR2 YFSETQ. CDR3 coding DNA: TGCGCCAGCAGCGAGGGGTTTCCTGGGGCCAACGCCCTGACTTTC. Its protein is CASSEGFPGANALTF.

This clonotype has ten or more counts. This sequence joins TRBV10-3 and TRBJ2-7; D gene unclear. The CDR3 contains 14 residues. Germline CDR1 and CDR2: ENHRY and SYGVKD. The ends were cut back, 2 bases at V and 3 bases at J, with 11 bases in the middle. In DNA form, the CDR3 reads TGTGCCATCAGTGAGCCGGGTATCTTCTACGAGCAGTACTTC. Its protein is CAISEPGIFYEQYF.

About this clonotype itself: This could be a read error, since a much larger clone is one nucleotide away. The chain recombines TRBV10-1 with TRBJ1-5; D gene ambiguous. Germline CDR1 is WNHNN and CDR2 is SYGVQD (reference sequence). The length of the CDR3 is 19 residues. The chain's CDR3 is CASLVWGGYFLYSDQPQHF. The CDR3 region has the DNA TGCGCCAGCTTGGTTTGGGGAGGGTATTTTCTTTATAGCGATCAGCCCCAGCATTTT.

This clonotype was detected only once. The genes are TRBV19 and TRBJ1-1; D is undetermined. The ends were cut back, 7 bases at V and 5 bases at J, with 8 bases in the middle. This CDR3 region has 11 residues. CDR1 and CDR2 (germline): LNHDA, SQIVND (reference sequence). Here the CDR3 DNA reads TGTGCCAGTAAATACTTAACTGAAGCTTTCTTT. Translated: CASKYLTEAFF.

This clonotype was found many times. The rearrangement links TRBV7-9 to TRBJ1-2, with D uncertain. Germline assignment: CDR1 SEHNR and CDR2 FQNEAQ (reference sequence). V lost 1 base and J 0 bases, leaving 9 bases between the germline ends. The CDR3 runs to 15 residues. CDR3 protein: CASSLEVSPNYGYTF. The CDR3 region has the DNA TGTGCCAGCAGCTTAGAAGTGTCACCTAACTATGGCTACACCTTC.

This clonotype was seen repeatedly, ten times or more. This chain connects TRBV6-1 to TRBJ1-2, with a tentative D call TRBD1 (5 bases). This CDR3 is built from 13 residues. CDR1 and CDR2 (germline): MNHNS, SASEGT. Trimming left V 7 bases short and J 2 bases short, with 11 bases between. The CDR3 reads CASTLTANYGYTF. DNA for the CDR3: TGTGCCAGCACCTTGACAGCCAACTATGGCTACACCTTC.

About this clonotype: A much larger clone is a single base away; this may be a read error. CDR3 in amino acids: CACSLGLAGGSTDTQYF. The CDR3 DNA reads as TGCGCCTGCAGCTTGGGCCTAGCGGGTGGTAGCACAGATACGCAGTATTTT. V is TRBV5-1 and J is TRBJ2-3, with 8 bases matching TRBD2. The CDR3 consists of 17 residues. Germline V gives CDR1 SGHRS, CDR2 YFSETQ. Using reference TRBV5-1 and TRBJ2-3 for the parts outside the CDR3, the full variable domain is KAGVTQTPRYLIKTRGQQVTLSCSPISGHRSVSWYQQTPGQGLQFLFEYFSETQRNKGNFPGRFSGRQFSNSRSEMNVSTLELGDSALYLCACSLGLAGGSTDTQYFGPGTRLTVL.

This clonotype has a count of ten or more. This sequence joins TRBV20-1 and TRBJ1-2; D might be TRBD1 (5 bases). This CDR3 comprises 12 residues. Trimming left V 1 base short and J 7 bases short, with 10 bases between. CDR1 is DFQATT and CDR2 is SNEGSKA in the germline V gene (reference sequence). The CDR3 sequence is CSARVAGGGYTF. Here the CDR3 DNA reads TGCAGTGCTAGAGTAGCGGGGGGTGGCTACACCTTC.

This clonotype was found once. V usage is TRBV25-1 and J usage is TRBJ1-4, with 7 bases aligning to TRBD1. J was trimmed by 5 bases and V by 7 bases; bases with no gene match: 10. The CDR3 runs 15 residues. CDR1 is MGHDK and CDR2 is SYGVNS in the germline V gene. The CDR3 DNA sequence: TGTGCCAGCAACCTCCGACAGGGCAGAAATGAAAAACTGTTTTTT. This encodes CASNLRQGRNEKLFF.

This sequence joins TRBV19 and TRBJ1-5; D may be TRBD1 (6 bases). The CDR3 runs 17 residues. Between the trimmed V and J ends, which lost 0 bases and 3 bases, there was a span of 15 bases. Germline CDR1 LNHDA, CDR2 SQIVND (reference sequence). The CDR3 DNA is TGTGCCAGTAGTATAGATCAGGGCAGGGGCCACAATCAGCCCCAGCATTTT. Translated: CASSIDQGRGHNQPQHF.

This clonotype was observed at least ten times. The rearrangement links TRBV9 to TRBJ2-4; D remains unclear. The V end lost 3 bases, the J end lost 7 bases, and 8 bases lay between the germline ends. Germline CDR1 reads SGDLS; CDR2 reads YYNGEE. The CDR3 covers 12 residues. CDR3 region: CASSGPENIQYF. CDR3 DNA: TGTGCCAGCAGCGGCCCAGAGAACATTCAGTACTTC.